This entry concerns a single T cell receptor (beta chain). Trimming at V came to 0 bases and at J to 2 bases, leaving 8 bases not matched to a gene. This CDR3 contains 17 residues. CDR1 and CDR2 from the germline V gene are LGHNA and YNFKEQ. Source study methods: Quantification of nucleated cells was approximated via reference gene primer amplification. Using immunoSEQ multiplex PCR, the repertoire was profiled, and TCRdb retains in-frame clones only, with some absent. V, J and clone size were drawn from that table, and D and trimming were deduced from the DNA. Here the sample spans 150,000 or so clones, around 72% being singletons. The data were obtained in a study of blood T cell repertoires in COVID-19. Turning to the study itself: The samples span acute and convalescent COVID-19 from the United States, Italy and Spain. The analysed material was cDNA or gDNA that came from T cells, B-cell-depleted T cells, or PBMCs.

The sequencing input was peripheral blood. The receptor was isolated from a woman over 75 with acute or convalescent COVID-19. This chain joins TRBV4-2 and TRBJ1-2, with 8 bases lining up with TRBD1. The CDR3 nucleotides are TGTGCCAGCAGCCAAGAATCCTCAGGGGGCATCAACTATGGCTACACCTTC. It specifies CASSQESSGGINYGYTF.